The source of this T cell receptor beta chain is a study of human T cells and chemical hapten exposure (dated by TCRdb to about 2021). Regarding the study in general: For sensitization, 2% DPC in acetone was applied to a roughly 2 cm by roughly 2 cm area of upper inner arm skin. Patients additionally received weekly therapeutic DPC doses to the scalp throughout the roughly 25-week study period. Patch testing was performed on the upper back with Finn chambers containing 0.01% DPC, and the patch tests were scored after 6 days according to International Contact Dermatitis Research Group standards. Most of the patients in the cohort were female, and the cohort covered alopecia areata with under or over 50% scalp involvement, alopecia totalis and alopecia universalis. The libraries were sequenced as a pool, and the TCR yield per sample differed mostly because of small variations in library volumes within the pool. Peripheral blood TCR repertoire changes were tracked in vivo in alopecia patients during primary and secondary sensitization to the hapten diphenylcyclopropenone (DPC). Patient blood was sampled pre-sensitization (week 0) and at 2, 6 and about 24 weeks after DPC sensitization. For TCR sequencing, blood came from over 25 alopecia patients at anywhere from one to four time points (pre-sensitization, 2, 6 and 24 weeks). What the research found in general, with its limitations: No change with DPC sensitization was found in the number of TCRs above 1 in 1000 frequency, and no evidence of global repertoire structure alterations was found. Compared with pre-sensitization or healthy control sets, expanded TCRs formed significantly more large CDR3 similarity clusters, which is consistent with antigen-driven responses. After repeated subsampling, changes were observed in the strength of the expansion versus patch-test correlation and in the threshold at which the correlation became significant. All patients had alopecia, a presumed autoimmune disease, so their immune response might differ from that of healthy individuals. Patch test score correlated positively with the number of PT1 expanded TCRs, reaching significance at thresholds 8, 16 and 32 but not at 4.

Including cysteine and phenylalanine, the CDR3 has 12 amino acids. CDR3 DNA only is kept here, 36 bases in frame from base 1. Via the germline V gene (reference sequence), CDR1 is DFQATT and CDR2 SNEGSKA. According to the study, the label for this sample's time point signals: patch test 2, 6 weeks after DPC sensitization. In light of the paper, this sample's treatment or condition label describes: therapeutic diphenylcyclopropenone sensitization with weekly scalp DPC. Blood at each patch-test visit was drawn before the patch test was applied. Patients were considered eligible if aged 18 to 70, diagnosed with alopecia and deemed suitable for DPC therapy, and patients were excluded if pregnant. Total RNA was isolated from unfractionated whole blood collected in Tempus Blood RNA tubes. Turning to this clonotype: Its antigen has not been determined. One end of the junction does not line up with germline, which may come from a read error.

The library was made by RACE. TCRdb records NextSeq 500 as the sequencer. During library preparation, unique molecular identifiers were attached to individual cDNA molecules so that TCRs could be counted in a quantitative, reproducible way. From each blood RNA sample, both TCR alpha and TCR beta chains were sequenced. On the authors' methods: The median number of TCRs per sample was over 85,000, ranging from roughly 20,000 to 700,000. The Decombinator software suite was used to annotate the V, J and CDR3 of the TCR reads. For PS versus PT1 abundance plots, all samples were subsampled to the same number of TCRs (28,000). TCRs were defined as expanded if absent before sensitization and observed at least eight times at the 2-week time point. Starting from the raw public reads, TCRdb applied fastp trimming at Q25, assembled clones with MiXCR and retained in-frame beta chains. Rows are combined by CDR3 protein, so each entry shows the most common genes and DNA. TCRdb, not the authors, supplied the V and J calls. This sample gives tens of thousands of distinct CDR3 sequences in total; 8.5% to 10% of them show up just once. Jointly, the top ten make up under 2% of the sample.

The sample here was whole blood, taken in connection with sensitization to the hapten diphenylcyclopropenone (DPC). This sequence uses TRBV20-1 and TRBJ2-1; there is no confident call for the D gene. The source of this sequence is a woman in her 50s with alopecia areata. Some clones in this sample may be carry-over from other donors' samples. The CDR3 protein sequence reads: CSAGDSYNEQFF. The DNA sequence follows: TGCAGTGCTGGAGACTCGTACAATGAGCAGTTCTTC.